The entry below gives a single T cell receptor (beta chain) sequence along with its context. The data are from a study of blood T cell repertoires in COVID-19. Study details: COVID-19 samples from acute and convalescent phases originated in the United States, Italy and Spain.

Sequenced by immunoSEQ multiplex PCR; TCRdb stores in-frame clones only, minus some. The table shows about 320,000 clones, with roughly nine tenths occurring only once. Deletions cut 6 bases from V and 4 bases from J, with 13 bases between. This CDR3 spans 13 amino acids. CDR1 and CDR2 from the germline V gene are SEHNR and FQNEAQ (reference sequence). Seattle patients were enrolled while actively infected and followed longitudinally. The receptor was derived from a woman in her twenties or thirties with COVID-19, enrolled during active disease. The chain joins TRBV7-9 to TRBJ2-7; the D gene is possibly TRBD1 (6 bases). The specimen was peripheral blood. CDR3 amino acids: CASSPGVGYEQYF. For the CDR3, the DNA is TGTGCCAGCAGTCCAGGGGTGGGGTACGAGCAGTACTTC.